These 25 T cell receptor beta chains were all obtained from the same sample, sequenced in a study of regulatory T cells in long-lasting Graves disease. Combining iRepertoire HTBI primers with Arm-PCR of CDR3 regions, the authors built TCR beta libraries. TCRdb re-called the multiplex PCR reads with MiXCR, one entry per CDR3 protein. The sample holds about 440,000 distinct CDR3 sequences, more than 12% seen once. Time point described: newly diagnosed GD, antithyroid drugs for less than 3 months. PBMC RNA was the source of the TCR library. These data were also reused for a study on T cells in Graves' hyperthyroidism and ophthalmopathy.

The specimen comprised peripheral blood mononuclear cells (PBMCs), sampled at new diagnosis, from a patient treated with antithyroid drugs. The receptors come from a woman aged 30 to 39 with Graves disease.

The chain combines TRBV4-1 with TRBJ2-7; no reliable D call. CDR1 and CDR2 from the germline V gene are MGHRA and YSYEKL. The CDR3 contains 15 residues. Trimming stripped 0 bases from V and 2 bases from J, with 11 bases between. As DNA, the CDR3 is TGCGCCAGCAGCCAAGACCCAACCGGAACCTACGAGCAGTACTTC. It yields the protein CASSQDPTGTYEQYF.

This clonotype was detected ten times or more. The chain carries TRBV4-1 and TRBJ2-2, with D possibly TRBD1 on 6 matching bases. The CDR3 loop spans 19 amino acids. Trimming pared 1 base from V and 4 bases from J, leaving 22 bases between. The germline V gene has CDR1 MGHRA and CDR2 YSYEKL. CDR3 sequence (DNA): TGCGCCAGCAGCCAAGGATCAGGGGTGGTAACTGGGGTCACCGGGGAGCTGTTTTTT. This translates into CASSQGSGVVTGVTGELFF.

This clonotype was picked up a small number of times. The chain is built from TRBV20-1 and TRBJ2-1; TRBD1 aligns across 8 bases. The CDR3 is 14 residues long. Germline loops: CDR1 DFQATT, CDR2 SNEGSKA (reference sequence). Trimming at V came to 5 bases and at J to 7 bases, leaving 10 bases not matched to a gene. Here the CDR3 reads CSAPGQGRGNEQFF. The CDR3 bases are TGCAGTGCTCCTGGACAGGGCCGGGGGAATGAGCAGTTCTTC.

The table lists this clonotype with many counts. This sequence joins TRBV29-1 and TRBJ1-3, with D unresolved. The CDR3 covers 14 residues. Per the germline V gene, CDR1 is SQVTM and CDR2 is ANQGSEA. Trimming took 6 bases from V and 0 from J, leaving 12 bases between them. CDR3 protein: CSVSSLASGNTIYF. DNA for the CDR3: TGCAGCGTCTCGAGTCTCGCCTCTGGAAACACCATATATTTT.

In its sample, this clonotype was seen many times. This sequence joins TRBV6-1 and TRBJ2-1; D is perhaps TRBD2 (7 bases). V was pared by 4 bases and J by 4 bases, with 17 bases between. This CDR3 contains 16 residues. CDR1 and CDR2 (germline): MNHNS, SASEGT. The CDR3 DNA is TGTGCCAGCAGTGCCCGAAGGGGGGGGAGATACAATGAGCAGTTCTTC. Amino acid sequence: CASSARRGGRYNEQFF.

This clonotype was counted at least ten times. The chain couples TRBV5-1 to TRBJ2-7, with 7 positions matching TRBD1. Losses at the gene ends were 3 bases for V and 0 bases for J; bases not matched to a gene: 6. The CDR3 consists of 15 residues. Germline assignment: CDR1 SGHRS and CDR2 YFSETQ. CDR3 amino acids: CASSSTGQTSYEQYF. The CDR3 DNA reads as TGCGCCAGCAGCTCTACGGGACAGACCTCCTACGAGCAGTACTTC.

This clonotype was counted between two and nine times. The J gene is TRBJ2-1, the V gene TRBV20-1; no firm D call. The V and J ends lost 3 bases and 5 bases respectively, with 14 bases between them. Germline-derived CDR1 and CDR2 are DFQATT and SNEGSKA (reference sequence). The CDR3 contains 14 residues. The CDR3 coding sequence is TGCAGTGCTAGTGATTCCCCCCTAGACAATGAGCAGTTCTTC. The encoded protein is CSASDSPLDNEQFF.

Of note for this clonotype: An end of the junction differs from the germline gene, which may be a read error. This chain joins TRBV7-9 and TRBJ2-5; D perhaps matches TRBD2 (6 bases). Germline CDR1 SEHNR, CDR2 FQNEAQ (reference sequence). This CDR3 is built from 11 residues. In DNA form, the CDR3 reads TGTGCCAGCAGCAATCCGCGGGACTGGGACTTC. It translates to CASSNPRDWDF.

V usage is TRBV7-2 and J usage is TRBJ1-2; D not certain. The CDR3 runs to 13 residues. The V end was cut by 5 bases, the J end by 8 bases, with 15 bases between. Per germline, CDR1 SGHTA and CDR2 FQGNSA. The DNA of the CDR3 is TGTGCCAGCAGCCCAGGTCCCACCGGAGGCTACACCTTC. Translating it yields CASSPGPTGGYTF. The whole variable domain, filled in from reference TRBV7-2 and TRBJ1-2, reads GAGVSQSPSNKVTEKGKDVELRCDPISGHTALYWYRQSLGQGLEFLIYFQGNSAPDKSGLPSDRFSAERTGGSVSTLTIQRTQQEDSAVYLCASSPGPTGGYTFGSGTRLTVV.

A note on this clonotype: Being one base from a much bigger clone, this may be a read error. This chain uses TRBV7-9 with TRBJ2-7, with D possibly TRBD2 on 7 matching bases. The CDR3 spans 13 residues. CDR1 is SEHNR, CDR2 FQNEAQ, per germline (reference sequence). The ends were cut back, 5 bases at V and 7 bases at J, with 15 bases in the middle. DNA of the CDR3: TGTGCCAGCAGCCCGAGGGGGGGCACTGAGCAGTACTTC. Translation gives CASSPRGGTEQYF.

This clonotype was seen repeatedly, ten times or more. This rearrangement joins TRBV28 to TRBJ1-1; tentatively, D is TRBD1 (5 bases). Germline CDR1 and CDR2: MDHEN and SYDVKM. The germline V and J ends were trimmed by 6 bases and 3 bases, with 14 bases remaining between them. The length of the CDR3 is 14 residues. In DNA, the CDR3 is TGTGCCAGCAGGAACAGCTTAGGGGACACTGAAGCTTTCTTT. Translation gives CASRNSLGDTEAFF. The whole variable domain, filled in from reference TRBV28 and TRBJ1-1, reads DVKVTQSSRYLVKRTGEKVFLECVQDMDHENMFWYRQDPGLGLRLIYFSYDVKMKEKGDIPEGYSVSREKKERFSLILESASTNQTSMYLCASRNSLGDTEAFFGQGTRLTVV.

This clonotype has ten or more counts. The chain has TRBV11-2 and TRBJ2-3; weak D call: TRBD1 (6 bases). The V gene's germline CDR1 is SGHAT and CDR2 FQNNGV. The V and J ends lost 4 bases and 4 bases respectively, with 21 bases between them. The CDR3 covers 17 residues. The CDR3: CASSSPQGLGDADTQYF. CDR3 sequence (DNA): TGTGCCAGCAGCTCCCCACAGGGCCTCGGGGATGCAGATACGCAGTATTTT.

This clonotype was seen ten or more times. This chain joins TRBV24-1 and TRBJ1-2; D uncertain. V was pared by 5 bases and J by 4 bases, with 22 bases between. The V gene's germline CDR1 is KGHDR and CDR2 SFDVKD. There are 17 residues in the CDR3. In DNA form, the CDR3 reads TGTGCCACCAGTGCCCCTGGAGTTGAGGGCCCTAGCTATGGCTACACCTTC. Encoded protein: CATSAPGVEGPSYGYTF.

In its sample, this clonotype was seen a few times. This chain connects TRBV5-1 to TRBJ2-1, with D perhaps matching TRBD2 (5 bases). CDR1 is SGHRS, CDR2 YFSETQ, per germline. The CDR3 totals 16 residues. Trimming cost V 4 bases and J 0 bases, with 14 bases left between them. CDR3 region: CASSLDWPSSYNEQFF. The CDR3, as DNA: TGCGCCAGCAGCCTGGACTGGCCGAGCTCCTACAATGAGCAGTTCTTC.

This clonotype was seen more than once but under ten times. The chain is built from TRBV24-1 and TRBJ2-1; TRBD2 matches 11 bases. Per germline, CDR1 KGHDR and CDR2 SFDVKD. CDR3 size: 16 residues. V lost 1 base, J lost 6 bases, and 4 bases stayed unmatched. CDR3 sequence: CATSDFGTSGSNEQFF. CDR3 nucleotide sequence: TGTGCCACCAGTGATTTTGGGACTAGCGGTAGCAATGAGCAGTTCTTC.

On this clonotype: A much larger clone differs by one base, so this may be a read error. The chain carries TRBV5-1 and TRBJ1-5; D is uncertain. The CDR3 runs to 14 residues. Germline assignment: CDR1 SGHRS and CDR2 YFSETQ. The CDR3 DNA reads as TGCGCCGGCAGCTTAGAAGGGTTCAATCAGCCCCAGCATTTT. This gives the protein CAGSLEGFNQPQHF.

There are many counts of this clonotype. The V call is TRBV18, the J call TRBJ2-7, with a weak D call TRBD1 (6 bases). Trimming took 0 bases from V and 3 from J, leaving 12 bases between them. Germline V gene data show CDR1 as KGHSH and CDR2 as LQKENI. The CDR3 sequence is 15 residues long. Here the CDR3 DNA reads TGTGCCAGCTCACCACCCAGGGGCGGGTTCTACGAGCAGTACTTC. It specifies CASSPPRGGFYEQYF.

V gene TRBV7-3 combines with J gene TRBJ2-1; D is ambiguous. Between the trimmed V and J ends, which lost 4 bases and 6 bases, there was a span of 13 bases. Germline V gene sequence: CDR1 SGHTA, CDR2 FQGTGA. CDR3 length equals 14 residues. CDR3 region: CASSSLFRPNEQFF. The CDR3, as DNA: TGTGCCAGCAGCTCATTGTTTAGGCCCAATGAGCAGTTCTTC.

The chain employs TRBV5-1 and TRBJ1-4, with 8 bases identical to TRBD1. Germline V gene lookup returns CDR1 SGHRS and CDR2 YFSETQ. The CDR3 extends over 16 amino acids. Trimming at V came to 1 base and at J to 5 bases, leaving 7 bases not matched to a gene. This CDR3 reads CASSLTGQGYNEKLFF. CDR3 DNA sequence: TGCGCCAGCAGCTTGACCGGACAGGGCTACAATGAAAAACTGTTTTTT.

In this sample, this clonotype turned up a few times. The chain has TRBV19 and TRBJ1-6, with D uncertain. The CDR3 has 17 residues. CDR1 and CDR2 from the germline V gene are LNHDA and SQIVND (reference sequence). Trimming left V 8 bases short and J 2 bases short, with 19 bases between. This chain's CDR3 is CASAGPTDAAYNSPLHF. The CDR3 coding sequence is TGTGCCAGTGCCGGACCTACCGACGCAGCCTATAATTCACCCCTCCACTTT.

In its sample, this clonotype was seen many times. V is TRBV10-3 and J is TRBJ2-5; 8 positions agree with TRBD1. The V gene's germline CDR1 is ENHRY and CDR2 SYGVKD. The CDR3 runs to 13 residues. The V gene end was trimmed by 6 bases and the J gene end by 4 bases; junction bases not matched to a gene: 4. CDR3 sequence: CAIRTDRAETQYF. As DNA, the CDR3 is TGTGCCATCAGAACGGACAGGGCAGAGACCCAGTACTTC.

Note on this clonotype: This may be a read error: a much more frequent sequence differs by one nucleotide. The chain links TRBV24-1 to TRBJ2-1; D possibly uses TRBD1 or TRBD2 (5 bases each). The germline CDR1 and CDR2 sequences are KGHDR and SFDVKD. This CDR3 is 16 amino acids long. CDR3 DNA sequence: TGTGTCACCAGTGATCAAACCGGGACGGGGTCACATGAGCAGTTCTTC. Protein sequence: CVTSDQTGTGSHEQFF.

This chain connects TRBV28 to TRBJ1-2; 7 positions match TRBD1. The CDR3 runs 15 residues. In germline, CDR1 is MDHEN, CDR2 SYDVKM. V lost 2 bases to trimming and J lost 3 bases; unmatched junction nucleotides: 6. The chain's CDR3 is CASSLGAGGDYGYTF. CDR3 sequence (DNA): TGTGCCAGCAGTTTAGGCGCAGGGGGGGACTATGGCTACACCTTC.

This clonotype was detected ten times or more. V is TRBV30 and J is TRBJ2-7; 14 bases agree with TRBD2. After removal of 4 bases from V and 1 base from J, the junction contained 6 bases not matched to a gene. Germline-derived CDR1 and CDR2 are GTSNPN and SVGIG (reference sequence). This CDR3 comprises 16 residues. CDR3 sequence (DNA): TGTGCCTGGACGACTAGCGGGAGGGCCGGGTCCTACGAGCAGTACTTC. Protein sequence: CAWTTSGRAGSYEQYF.

Comments on this clonotype: This may be a read error, as it is one base from a much larger clone. The V gene is TRBV5-1, the J gene TRBJ2-7; 7 nucleotides match TRBD2. The CDR3 length is 15 residues. From germline, CDR1 is SGHRS and CDR2 YFSETQ. Losses at the gene ends were 0 bases for V and 6 bases for J; bases not matched to a gene: 9. CDR3 bases: TGCGCCAGCAGCTTGGGAGGGACTACGTCGGGCGAGCAGTACTTC. Translation gives CASSLGGTTSGEQYF.